This TCR beta chain was sequenced during a study of blood T cell repertoires in COVID-19. Background on the study: In each case, the material was cDNA or gDNA derived from T cells, B-cell-depleted T cells, or PBMCs.

Original processing methods: Estimated nucleated cell counts came from reference gene primer amplification. Clones were read by immunoSEQ multiplex PCR, and TCRdb kept only the in-frame ones, dropping some. V and J calls and clone size follow that table, whereas D and trimming were derived from the DNA. Of approximately 340,000 clones listed, more than 70% are singletons. Sequences were obtained from peripheral blood. The clonotype was recovered from a man between 25 and 39 years old with active or convalescent COVID-19.

In DNA form, the CDR3 reads TGTGCCAGCAGGTGGGGGGGGAACACTGAAGCTTTCTTT. Translated: CASRWGGNTEAFF. This chain uses TRBV6-5 with TRBJ1-1; perhaps TRBD1 as D (5 bases). The V gene lost 6 bases and the J gene lost 1 base, with 9 bases spanning the gap. The length of the CDR3 is 13 residues. Per the germline V gene, CDR1 is MNHEY and CDR2 is SVGAGI.